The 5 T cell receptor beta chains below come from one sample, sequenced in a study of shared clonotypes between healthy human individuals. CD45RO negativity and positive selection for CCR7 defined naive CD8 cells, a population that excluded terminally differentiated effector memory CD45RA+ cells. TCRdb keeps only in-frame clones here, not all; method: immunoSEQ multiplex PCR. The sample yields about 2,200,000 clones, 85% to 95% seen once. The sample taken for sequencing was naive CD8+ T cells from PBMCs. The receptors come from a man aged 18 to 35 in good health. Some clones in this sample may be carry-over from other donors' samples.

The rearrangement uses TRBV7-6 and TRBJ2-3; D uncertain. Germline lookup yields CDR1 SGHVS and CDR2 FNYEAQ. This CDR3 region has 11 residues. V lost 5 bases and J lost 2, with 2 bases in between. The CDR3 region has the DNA TGTGCCAGCAGCCACACAGATACGCAGTATTTT. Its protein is CASSHTDTQYF. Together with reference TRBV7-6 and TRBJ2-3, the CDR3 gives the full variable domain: GAGVSQSPRYKVTKRGQDVALRCDPISGHVSLYWYRQALGQGPEFLTYFNYEAQQDKSGLPNDRFSAERPEGSISTLTIQRTEQRDSAMYRCASSHTDTQYFGPGTRLTVL.

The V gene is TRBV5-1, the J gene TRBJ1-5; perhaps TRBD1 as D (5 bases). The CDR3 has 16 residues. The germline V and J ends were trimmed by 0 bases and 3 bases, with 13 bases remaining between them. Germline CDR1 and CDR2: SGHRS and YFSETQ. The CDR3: CASSLVASGPNQPQHF. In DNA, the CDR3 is TGCGCCAGCAGCTTGGTAGCTTCGGGACCCAATCAGCCCCAGCATTTT.

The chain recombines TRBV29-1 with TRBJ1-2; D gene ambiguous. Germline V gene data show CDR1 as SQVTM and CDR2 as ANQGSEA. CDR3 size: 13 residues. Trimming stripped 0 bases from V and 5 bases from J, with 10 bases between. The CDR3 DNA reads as TGCAGCGTTGAAGACCCCGGGAGGTATGGCTACACCTTC. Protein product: CSVEDPGRYGYTF.

The CDR3 reads CSVDGQGAGGEQFF. CDR3 sequence (DNA): TGCAGCGTTGACGGGCAGGGGGCGGGTGGTGAGCAGTTCTTC. This chain links TRBV29-1 with TRBJ2-1; 8 bases map to TRBD1. Germline assignment: CDR1 SQVTM and CDR2 ANQGSEA. The junction had 10 bases not matched to a gene; V was cut back by 3 bases and J by 9 bases. This CDR3 spans 14 amino acids.

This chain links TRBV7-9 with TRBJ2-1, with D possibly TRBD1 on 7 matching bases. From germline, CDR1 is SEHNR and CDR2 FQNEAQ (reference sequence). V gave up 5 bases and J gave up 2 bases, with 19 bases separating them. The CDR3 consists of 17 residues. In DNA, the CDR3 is TGTGCCAGCAGCCCCTCTGGGGGGACAGATACCTACAATGAGCAGTTCTTC. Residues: CASSPSGGTDTYNEQFF. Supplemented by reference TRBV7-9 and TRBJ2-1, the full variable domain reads DTGVSQNPRHKITKRGQNVTFRCDPISEHNRLYWYRQTLGQGPEFLTYFQNEAQLEKSRLLSDRFSAERPKGSFSTLEIQRTEQGDSAMYLCASSPSGGTDTYNEQFFGPGTRLTVL.